The 25 T cell receptor beta chains given below trace back to one sample, sequenced in a study of blood T cell repertoires in COVID-19. Produced via immunoSEQ multiplex PCR; TCRdb's table is partial and in-frame only. This repertoire shows about 140,000 clones, 79% found once; its top ten account for over 8.5%. The specimen was peripheral blood. The receptor set was obtained from a man aged 45 to 65 with active or convalescent COVID-19.

The genes are TRBV27 and TRBJ1-6, with a tentative D call TRBD1 (6 bases). Germline-derived CDR1 and CDR2 are MNHEY and SMNVEV (reference sequence). CDR3 length equals 15 residues. The V end was cut by 6 bases, the J end by 4 bases, with 13 bases between. The CDR3 nucleotides read TGTGCCAGCAGCCCCGGGACACGGTATAATTCACCCCTCCACTTT. It translates to CASSPGTRYNSPLHF.

The V and J genes are TRBV19 and TRBJ2-1, with D uncertain. The CDR3 loop spans 12 amino acids. The V gene lost 6 bases and the J gene lost 6 bases, with 9 bases spanning the gap. Germline V gene sequence: CDR1 LNHDA, CDR2 SQIVND (reference sequence). The CDR3 coding sequence is TGTGCCAGTAGCGCTGCAGGCAATGAGCAGTTCTTC. Protein sequence: CASSAAGNEQFF.

V gene TRBV28 combines with J gene TRBJ2-7; TRBD2 agrees at 15 bases. Germline assignment: CDR1 MDHEN and CDR2 SYDVKM. J gave up 5 bases and V 8 bases, and 7 bases lay outside the gene matches. The CDR3 consists of 15 residues. The CDR3 region is CASGWTSGREHEQYF. In DNA form, the CDR3 reads TGTGCCAGCGGCTGGACTAGCGGGAGGGAGCACGAGCAGTACTTC. Using reference TRBV28 and TRBJ2-7 for the parts outside the CDR3, the full variable domain is DVKVTQSSRYLVKRTGEKVFLECVQDMDHENMFWYRQDPGLGLRLIYFSYDVKMKEKGDIPEGYSVSREKKERFSLILESASTNQTSMYLCASGWTSGREHEQYFGPGTRLTVT.

This sequence joins TRBV2 and TRBJ2-3; 9 bases are a match to TRBD1. Trimming at V came to 6 bases and at J to 1 base, leaving 2 bases not matched to a gene. Germline V gene sequence: CDR1 SNHLY, CDR2 FYNNEI. The CDR3 extends over 14 amino acids. Here the CDR3 reads CASRDRGGTDTQYF. The CDR3 DNA reads TGTGCCAGCAGGGACAGGGGAGGCACAGATACGCAGTATTTT.

The chain couples TRBV19 to TRBJ1-2, with 9 nucleotides matching TRBD1. The V segment lost 4 bases and the J segment 4 bases; nucleotides outside the gene matches: 7. The CDR3 is 15 residues long. Germline CDR1 is LNHDA and CDR2 is SQIVND (reference sequence). CDR3 sequence reads: CASSTGTGISYGYTF. DNA of the CDR3: TGTGCCAGTAGTACCGGGACAGGGATATCCTATGGCTACACCTTC.

V gene TRBV3-1 (or the pseudogene TRBV3-2) combines with J gene TRBJ2-5; 8 bases align to TRBD2. This CDR3 spans 14 amino acids. V trimming: 0 bases; J trimming: 7 bases; junction bases outside the gene matches: 4. CDR1 and CDR2 (germline): LGHDT, YNNKEL (reference sequence). Written as DNA, the CDR3 is TGTGCCAGCAGCCAAGATAAGGGACTAGGGACCCAGTACTTC. Its protein product is CASSQDKGLGTQYF.

This chain joins TRBV27 and TRBJ2-7; D possibly corresponds to TRBD1 (6 bases). Germline CDR1 and CDR2: MNHEY and SMNVEV (reference sequence). V shed 5 bases and J shed 2 bases, with 10 bases lying between them. The CDR3 consists of 13 residues. CDR3 DNA sequence: TGTGCCAGCAGTCTAGGACAGCCCTACGAGCAGTACTTC. This translates into CASSLGQPYEQYF.

The chain is built from TRBV7-9 and TRBJ1-4; TRBD1 matches at 7 bases. The V segment lost 4 bases and the J segment 3 bases; nucleotides outside the gene matches: 14. Germline assignment: CDR1 SEHNR and CDR2 FQNEAQ (reference sequence). This CDR3 is 18 amino acids long. DNA for the CDR3: TGTGCCAGCAGCTCAGGGGGGATGACGGTGAGGGCTAATGAAAAACTGTTTTTT. It specifies CASSSGGMTVRANEKLFF.

V and J are TRBV5-1 and TRBJ1-3; possible D gene TRBD1, 5 bases. The CDR3 is made up of 16 amino acids. V shed 0 bases and J shed 0 bases, with 10 bases lying between them. Germline V lookup: CDR1 SGHRS, CDR2 YFSETQ. The CDR3 DNA reads TGCGCCAGCAGCTTGGTGGACATATCCTCTGGAAACACCATATATTTT. Translating it yields CASSLVDISSGNTIYF.

This clone was recorded at least ten times. This rearrangement joins TRBV28 to TRBJ1-1, with 9 bases matching TRBD1. CDR3 length: 15 amino acids. The J segment lost 5 bases and the V segment lost 5 bases, leaving 9 bases of the junction unmatched. Germline CDR1 and CDR2: MDHEN and SYDVKM. CDR3: CASSAITGGWTEAFF. The CDR3 DNA reads as TGTGCCAGCAGTGCCATCACAGGGGGCTGGACTGAAGCTTTCTTT.

The chain combines TRBV27 with TRBJ2-3; possibly TRBD2 for D (6 bases). Trimming removed 5 bases from V and 7 bases from J, with 13 bases in between. Germline CDR1 and CDR2: MNHEY and SMNVEV (reference sequence). The CDR3 is 13 amino acids. The chain's CDR3 is CASSGREKNTQYF. DNA for the CDR3: TGTGCCAGCAGTGGCCGGGAGAAGAATACGCAGTATTTT.

This clone was counted once. This chain connects TRBV5-1 to TRBJ2-1, with 10 bases matching TRBD2. CDR1 and CDR2 (germline): SGHRS, YFSETQ. V shed 0 bases and J 7 bases; nucleotides not matched to a gene: 10. The CDR3 runs 17 residues. CDR3 DNA: TGCGCCAGCAGCTTGGCCTCCAGCGGGAGGGCCAAGAATGAGCAGTTCTTC. The encoded protein is CASSLASSGRAKNEQFF.

Comment on this clone: Since no conserved phenylalanine or tryptophan closes the CDR3, a read error is the likely cause. V gene TRBV15 combines with J gene TRBJ1-2; TRBD1 matches 8 bases. Looked up from germline, CDR1 is LNHNV and CDR2 is YYDKDF (reference sequence). J was trimmed by 4 bases and V by 0 bases; bases with no gene match: 4. CDR3 length: 15 amino acids. The CDR3 sequence is CATSRDQGAGYGYTL. The CDR3 region has the DNA TGTGCCACCAGCAGAGATCAGGGGGCCGGCTATGGCTACACCCTC.

This clone was found many times. The J gene is TRBJ2-7, the V gene TRBV4-2, with TRBD2 as a possible D gene (5 bases). The CDR3 loop spans 14 amino acids. The V and J ends lost 1 base and 3 bases respectively, with 10 bases between them. Germline V lookup: CDR1 LGHNA, CDR2 YNFKEQ. CDR3 in DNA: TGTGCCAGCAGCCAAGTCGGGAATATCTACGAGCAGTACTTC. Translation gives CASSQVGNIYEQYF.

The chain employs TRBV9 and TRBJ1-4, with 7 bases identical to TRBD1. V lost 0 bases to trimming and J lost 7 bases; unmatched junction nucleotides: 0. Germline CDR1 is SGDLS and CDR2 is YYNGEE. The CDR3 is 13 amino acids. DNA of the CDR3: TGTGCCAGCAGCGTAGGACAGGGTGAAAAACTGTTTTTT. This gives the protein CASSVGQGEKLFF.

The chain uses TRBV7-9 and TRBJ2-1; TRBD2 might be the D (6 bases). Deletions cut 0 bases from V and 5 bases from J, with 11 bases between. From germline, CDR1 is SEHNR and CDR2 FQNEAQ (reference sequence). The CDR3 spans 15 residues. CDR3: CASSLALAADNEQFF. The CDR3 DNA sequence: TGTGCCAGCAGCTTAGCACTAGCCGCGGACAATGAGCAGTTCTTC.

This chain joins TRBV15 and TRBJ2-7; D is uncertain. The CDR3 length is 14 residues. V dropped 0 bases and J dropped 2 bases, with 8 bases sitting between them. CDR1 LNHNV and CDR2 YYDKDF come from the germline V gene (reference sequence). CDR3: CATSRDVGPYEQYF. CDR3 DNA: TGTGCCACCAGCAGAGACGTGGGCCCCTACGAGCAGTACTTC. Together with reference TRBV15 and TRBJ2-7, the CDR3 gives the full variable domain: DAMVIQNPRYQVTQFGKPVTLSCSQTLNHNVMYWYQQKSSQAPKLLFHYYDKDFNNEADTPDNFQSRRPNTSFCFLDIRSPGLGDTAMYLCATSRDVGPYEQYFGPGTRLTVT.

V is TRBV5-1 and J is TRBJ2-5; D is uncertain. V was trimmed by 4 bases and J by 4 bases, leaving 17 bases between them. Per germline, CDR1 SGHRS and CDR2 YFSETQ. This CDR3 spans 15 amino acids. CDR3 DNA sequence: TGCGCCAGCAGCCCCCCCCAGGCCACCGGAGAGACCCAGTACTTC. It encodes CASSPPQATGETQYF.

The V gene is TRBV5-1, the J gene TRBJ1-6; 10 bases agree with TRBD1. The CDR3 is 17 amino acids. J was trimmed by 10 bases and V by 2 bases; bases with no gene match: 12. CDR1 SGHRS and CDR2 YFSETQ come from the germline V gene. Here the CDR3 DNA reads TGCGCCAGCAGCTTTACCTCCGGGGGACAGGGGAACTCACCCCTCCACTTT. Its translation: CASSFTSGGQGNSPLHF.

The chain uses TRBV21-1 and TRBJ2-1; the listed D gene, TRBD2, was not tested against the DNA. TRBV21-1 is annotated as a pseudogene. The CDR3 runs 16 residues. For the CDR3, the DNA is TGTGCCAGCAGCAAAGAGGAGCGGGAGGGCCCCGATGAGCAGTTCTTC. Translated, it gives CASSKEEREGPDEQFF.

This clone was detected a few times. The V call is TRBV2, the J call TRBJ2-7; weak D call: TRBD1 (5 bases). This CDR3 has 14 amino acids. Deletions cut 4 bases from V and 2 bases from J, with 12 bases between. Germline loops: CDR1 SNHLY, CDR2 FYNNEI. DNA for the CDR3: TGTGCCAGCAGTGTAGAGACAGCGACCTACGAGCAGTACTTC. Its protein is CASSVETATYEQYF. The full variable domain, rest sourced from reference TRBV2 and TRBJ2-7, is EPEVTQTPSHQVTQMGQEVILRCVPISNHLYFYWYRQILGQKVEFLVSFYNNEISEKSEIFDDQFSVERPDGSNFTLKIRSTKLEDSAMYFCASSVETATYEQYFGPGTRLTVT.

This clone was detected a few times. The rearrangement joins TRBV19 to TRBJ2-3, with TRBD1 matching over 8 bases. This CDR3 spans 16 amino acids. Germline lookup yields CDR1 LNHDA and CDR2 SQIVND (reference sequence). After removal of 5 bases from V and 4 bases from J, the junction contained 11 bases not matched to a gene. In nucleotides, the CDR3 is TGTGCCAGTAGTGCCAGCCGGACAGGGACCCCAGATACGCAGTATTTT. This sequence encodes CASSASRTGTPDTQYF.

This rearrangement joins TRBV3-1 (or the pseudogene TRBV3-2) to TRBJ1-5, with unresolved D. Trimming cost V 0 bases and J 7 bases, with 13 bases left between them. The CDR3 runs 15 residues. Germline loops: CDR1 LGHDT, CDR2 YNNKEL (reference sequence). CDR3 in amino acids: CASSQDAAGGQPQHF. The CDR3 DNA follows: TGTGCCAGCAGCCAAGATGCGGCGGGAGGCCAGCCCCAGCATTTT.

The V and J genes are TRBV28 and TRBJ1-2; 7 bases fit TRBD1. The CDR3 sequence is 13 residues long. J lost 11 bases, V lost 0 bases, and 6 bases had no gene match. CDR1 is MDHEN and CDR2 is SYDVKM in the germline V gene. The CDR3 spells CASSLWGQTRYTF. The CDR3 coding sequence is TGTGCCAGCAGTTTATGGGGACAGACGAGGTACACCTTC.

V and J are TRBV27 and TRBJ2-1; 7 bases line up with TRBD1. Losses at the gene ends were 2 bases for V and 3 bases for J; bases not matched to a gene: 7. Germline CDR1 is MNHEY and CDR2 is SMNVEV (reference sequence). CDR3 length: 16 amino acids. The CDR3 spells CASSLKGTAFYNEQFF. CDR3 coding DNA: TGTGCCAGCAGTTTAAAGGGGACAGCCTTCTACAATGAGCAGTTCTTC.